This T cell receptor (beta chain) was observed in a study of T-cell memory formation after mild COVID-19. Study background: TCR clusters were mostly donor specific.

Per germline, CDR1 SGHRS and CDR2 YFSETQ. CDR3 length equals 15 residues. Trimming removed 0 bases from V and 6 bases from J; junction bases left unmatched: 5. Study-wide results and caveats: Clones that got smaller from day 15 to 85 had even CD4/CD8, while clones growing later tipped toward CD4+. Of the contracting clones, CD4+ ones lay mainly in CM and EM, and CD8+ ones in EMRA.

TCR alpha and TCR beta cDNA libraries with sample barcodes and UMIs came from 5'RACE using constant-segment primers. TCRdb processed the 5' RACE reads anew with MiXCR; each CDR3 protein has one entry. The sample lists a few hundred thousand distinct CDR3 sequences, roughly 15% occurring once. There are many counts of this clonotype. Its antigen is unidentified. The sample was PBMCs or a T cell subset sorted from them (not recorded which). The rearrangement links TRBV5-1 to TRBJ2-3, with 9 bases that match TRBD2. The TCR sequence derives from a man between 18 and 29 years old who had mild COVID-19 (a few samples of this study predate the infection). Cell type and time point are not known. The CDR3 protein is CASSLGGGAVDTQYF. The CDR3 bases are TGCGCCAGCAGCTTGGGCGGGGGGGCCGTTGATACGCAGTATTTT.